This section outlines one T cell receptor (beta chain) sequence together with its context. This sample stems from a study of blood T cell repertoires in COVID-19. Generated by immunoSEQ multiplex PCR, the TCRdb table keeps only in-frame clones and is missing some. The table lists some 120,000 clones, 80% to 85% of them singletons. There are 16 residues in the CDR3. Germline V lookup: CDR1 SGHKS, CDR2 YYEKEE (reference sequence). Trimming left V 3 bases short and J 7 bases short, with 17 bases between. The rearrangement links TRBV5-5 to TRBJ1-6; D is perhaps TRBD1 (6 bases). This TCR was sampled from a woman in her 30s who had recovered from COVID-19. Material: peripheral blood. CDR3: CASSSVTGWNNSPLHF. CDR3 in DNA: TGTGCCAGCAGCTCGGTAACAGGGTGGAACAATTCACCCCTCCACTTT.